This T cell receptor beta chain comes out of a study of OX40 agonist ivuxolimab in advanced cancers. The study, taken as a whole, reports: Averaging showed that CD8+ T cells had more expanded clones than CD4+ did. Dose levels from 0.1 to 3.0 mg/kg saw CD4+ and CD8+ blood T cells expand clonally by week 6.

Generated by immunoSEQ multiplex PCR, the TCRdb table keeps only in-frame clones and is missing some. Of approximately 49,000 clones in the sample, approximately 80% are singletons; the top ten hold approximately 6.5%. This clone was counted once. The antigen remains unidentified. The starting material was CD4+ or CD8+ T cells sorted from blood, obtained in a trial of the OX40 agonist ivuxolimab. This TCR came from an adult with an advanced solid tumor such as melanoma, head and neck, liver or kidney cancer.

The CDR3 reads CASIEAGGLTGELFF. In DNA, the CDR3 is TGTGCCAGCATTGAGGCAGGGGGGTTGACCGGGGAGCTGTTTTTT. V gene TRBV2 combines with J gene TRBJ2-2, with D possibly matching TRBD1 (7 bases). The CDR3 extends over 15 amino acids. V lost 7 bases to trimming and J lost 5 bases, with 17 bases between them. Germline lookup yields CDR1 SNHLY and CDR2 FYNNEI. Drawing the rest from reference TRBV2 and TRBJ2-2, the complete variable domain is EPEVTQTPSHQVTQMGQEVILRCVPISNHLYFYWYRQILGQKVEFLVSFYNNEISEKSEIFDDQFSVERPDGSNFTLKIRSTKLEDSAMYFCASIEAGGLTGELFFGEGSRLTVL.